Below, 30 T cell receptor beta chains from the same sample are listed, as sequenced in a study of T cell responses to AZD1222 COVID-19 vaccine. Some clones are missing from TCRdb's copy, which holds only in-frame ones; the method was immunoSEQ multiplex PCR. In the table there are about 160,000 clones, 94% of which are singletons. The sample was peripheral blood, taken on day 0 of AZD1222 vaccination. These TCRs come from an adult in good health.

The chain employs TRBV12-2 and TRBJ2-3; the table's D call, TRBD1, has no DNA check behind it. TRBV12-2 is a recognized pseudogene. The CDR3 contains 15 residues. The CDR3 DNA sequence: TGTGCAAGTCGCTCTAGGACAGGGCCGGGAGATACGCAGTATTTT. Encoded protein: CASRSRTGPGDTQYF.

This sequence joins TRBV2 and TRBJ2-1, with 9 bases matching TRBD1. Per germline, CDR1 SNHLY and CDR2 FYNNEI. The V gene end was trimmed by 7 bases and the J gene end by 7 bases; junction bases not matched to a gene: 11. This CDR3 comprises 15 residues. CDR3 nucleotides: TGTGCCAGCAAGCAGGAGGTTGGGACAGGGAATGAGCAGTTCTTC. Its translation: CASKQEVGTGNEQFF.

This clone occurred once. CDR3 region: CASSPLGGDEQFF. In nucleotides, the CDR3 is TGTGCCAGCTCACCACTCGGGGGGGATGAGCAGTTCTTC. The genes are TRBV18 and TRBJ2-1, with 8 bases identical to TRBD2. Germline CDR1 reads KGHSH; CDR2 reads LQKENI. This CDR3 is 13 amino acids long. Trimming removed 1 base from V and 8 bases from J; junction bases left unmatched: 1.

This chain links TRBV2 with TRBJ1-4; no clear D. The germline V gene has CDR1 SNHLY and CDR2 FYNNEI. V gave up 0 bases and J gave up 2 bases, with 7 bases separating them. The CDR3 extends over 15 amino acids. CDR3 amino acids: CASSEAAGTNEKLFF. In nucleotides, the CDR3 is TGTGCCAGCAGTGAAGCTGCCGGCACTAATGAAAAACTGTTTTTT.

This clone was seen just once. The chain recombines TRBV7-2 with TRBJ2-1; 9 nucleotides match TRBD2. Per the germline V gene, CDR1 is SGHTA and CDR2 is FQGNSA. V lost 0 bases, J lost 9 bases, and 6 bases stayed unmatched. This CDR3 contains 15 residues. The CDR3 nucleotides read TGTGCCAGCAGCTTAGCTAGCGGGAGTTTAGGTGAGCAGTTCTTC. Its translation: CASSLASGSLGEQFF. Full variable domain (outside the CDR3, taken from reference TRBV7-2 and TRBJ2-1): GAGVSQSPSNKVTEKGKDVELRCDPISGHTALYWYRQSLGQGLEFLIYFQGNSAPDKSGLPSDRFSAERTGGSVSTLTIQRTQQEDSAVYLCASSLASGSLGEQFFGPGTRLTVL.

J is TRBJ2-7 and V is TRBV28, with 8 nucleotides matching TRBD1. Germline V gene lookup returns CDR1 MDHEN and CDR2 SYDVKM. The CDR3 is 13 amino acids. Trimming cost V 5 bases and J 4 bases; bases outside gene matches: 4. The DNA of the CDR3 is TGTGCCAGCAGTATTACAGGGGGGTACGAGCAGTACGTC. Amino acids: CASSITGGYEQYV.

This chain joins TRBV7-3 and TRBJ1-1; no reliable D call. V gave up 5 bases and J gave up 1 base, with 8 bases separating them. CDR1 and CDR2 (germline): SGHTA, FQGTGA. The CDR3 spans 13 residues. The CDR3 sequence is CASSPRANTEAFF. CDR3 nucleotide sequence: TGTGCCAGCAGCCCGCGGGCGAACACTGAAGCTTTCTTT.

The J gene is TRBJ1-5, the V gene TRBV7-9; 11 nucleotides line up with TRBD1. J gave up 4 bases and V 5 bases, and 4 bases lay outside the gene matches. The V gene's germline CDR1 is SEHNR and CDR2 FQNEAQ (reference sequence). The CDR3 has 15 residues. For the CDR3, the DNA is TGTGCCAGCAGCCCGGGGACAGGGGGAAATCAGCCCCAGCATTTT. This encodes CASSPGTGGNQPQHF.

This sequence joins TRBV7-2 and TRBJ1-1; D is ambiguous. CDR1 is SGHTA and CDR2 is FQGNSA in the germline V gene. V was pared by 5 bases and J by 3 bases, with 10 bases between. CDR3 length: 13 residues. This CDR3 is CASSLIGDTEAFF. For the CDR3, the DNA is TGTGCCAGCAGCCTTATCGGGGACACTGAAGCTTTCTTT.

The chain is built from TRBV6-1 and TRBJ2-3, with TRBD2 identical over 9 bases. V lost 1 base and J lost 4; bases outside the gene matches: 3. Germline CDR1 MNHNS, CDR2 SASEGT. CDR3 length equals 15 residues. The CDR3 here is CASSEGGLAADTQYF. The CDR3 DNA sequence: TGTGCCAGCAGTGAAGGGGGACTAGCAGCAGATACGCAGTATTTT.

This clone was found a few times. V and J are TRBV5-4 and TRBJ2-1, with D tentatively TRBD1 (5 bases). Germline values: CDR1 SGHNT, CDR2 YYREEE (reference sequence). V lost 3 bases, J lost 8 bases, and 12 bases lay in between. This CDR3 comprises 13 residues. CDR3 loop: CASSSRVSHEQFF. CDR3 nucleotides: TGTGCCAGCAGCTCCAGGGTATCACATGAGCAGTTCTTC. Variable domain in full (rest from reference TRBV5-4 and TRBJ2-1): ETGVTQSPTHLIKTRGQQVTLRCSSQSGHNTVSWYQQALGQGPQFIFQYYREEENGRGNFPPRFSGLQFPNYSSELNVNALELDDSALYLCASSSRVSHEQFFGPGTRLTVL.

V and J are TRBV11-2 and TRBJ1-2, with D unclear. Deletions cut 5 bases from V and 6 bases from J, with 10 bases between. Per the germline V gene, CDR1 is SGHAT and CDR2 is FQNNGV. CDR3 size: 12 residues. The chain's CDR3 is CASSRETNGYTF. In DNA, the CDR3 is TGTGCCAGCAGCAGAGAAACAAATGGCTACACCTTC.

V gene TRBV7-2 combines with J gene TRBJ2-4; D is uncertain. CDR1 SGHTA and CDR2 FQGNSA come from the germline V gene. V dropped 4 bases and J dropped 2 bases, with 9 bases sitting between them. The CDR3 is 14 residues long. CDR3 in DNA: TGTGCCAGCAGCTCGTGGACGTCCAAAAACATTCAGTACTTC. This gives the protein CASSSWTSKNIQYF.

The chain links TRBV9 to TRBJ2-3; the D call may be TRBD1 or TRBD2 (6 bases each). This CDR3 is 17 amino acids long. The V gene lost 0 bases and the J gene lost 4 bases, with 18 bases spanning the gap. Germline V CDR1 and CDR2: SGDLS, YYNGEE. The CDR3 region is CASSVGGRGTQADTQYF. In nucleotides, the CDR3 is TGTGCCAGCAGCGTAGGAGGAAGGGGGACTCAAGCAGATACGCAGTATTTT.

The chain links TRBV10-3 to TRBJ2-2; D call uncertain. The germline V gene has CDR1 ENHRY and CDR2 SYGVKD. Trimming cost V 0 bases and J 2 bases, with 4 bases left between them. The CDR3 has 14 amino acids. CDR3 loop: CAISESLNTGELFF. CDR3 coding DNA: TGTGCCATCAGTGAGTCGCTTAACACCGGGGAGCTGTTTTTT.

V gene TRBV5-4 combines with J gene TRBJ2-5; the match to TRBD2 covers 7 bases. V shed 1 base, J shed 6 bases, and the junction held 9 bases outside the gene matches. The CDR3 spans 15 residues. CDR1 is SGHNT, CDR2 YYREEE, per germline (reference sequence). The CDR3 DNA follows: TGTGCCAGCAGCTTGCCGGAGGCGGGAGCAAAGACCCAGTACTTC. As protein: CASSLPEAGAKTQYF.

V and J are TRBV6-5 and TRBJ1-5, with 7 bases lining up with TRBD1. After removal of 6 bases from V and 2 bases from J, the junction contained 7 bases not matched to a gene. The CDR3 length is 15 residues. CDR1 and CDR2 from the germline V gene are MNHEY and SVGAGI. The DNA for the CDR3 is TGTGCCAGCAGGTTGACAGGGTGGCGCAATCAGCCCCAGCATTTT. Protein sequence: CASRLTGWRNQPQHF.

The chain recombines TRBV5-3 with TRBJ1-2, with 7 bases fitting TRBD1. TRBV5-3 is marked as an open reading frame, function uncertain. The CDR3 runs to 19 residues. V lost 1 base, J lost 5 bases, and 20 bases stayed unmatched. CDR3 bases: TGTGCCAGAAGCTTGTCCCCCCCGTGGAAAGACAGGGCCTCATATGGCTACACCTTC. Its protein is CARSLSPPWKDRASYGYTF.

This chain uses TRBV2 with TRBJ1-1, with D tentatively TRBD1 (6 bases). V lost 2 bases, J lost 2 bases, and 12 bases lay in between. The CDR3 length is 15 residues. Germline V CDR1 and CDR2: SNHLY, FYNNEI. CDR3 nucleotide sequence: TGTGCCAGCAGTGAATTCGGACAGCAAAACACTGAAGCTTTCTTT. Protein: CASSEFGQQNTEAFF.

The J gene is TRBJ1-4, the V gene TRBV5-1; D call uncertain. The CDR3 totals 12 residues. From germline, CDR1 is SGHRS and CDR2 YFSETQ. The ends were cut back, 1 base at V and 10 bases at J, with 8 bases in the middle. CDR3 bases: TGCGCCAGCAGCTTGTCCGGTGGAAAACTGTTTTTT. This sequence encodes CASSLSGGKLFF.

The V and J genes are TRBV2 and TRBJ1-5; D remains ambiguous. V was trimmed by 6 bases and J by 4 bases, leaving 10 bases between them. Germline V gene data show CDR1 as SNHLY and CDR2 as FYNNEI. This CDR3 contains 13 residues. The CDR3, as DNA: TGTGCCAGCAGGGACCTTCAGAATCAGCCCCAGCATTTT. This sequence encodes CASRDLQNQPQHF.

V and J are TRBV10-3 and TRBJ2-1, with 9 bases lining up with TRBD2. The CDR3 spans 12 residues. The ends lost 7 bases at V and 8 bases at J; junction bases unmatched: 3. CDR1 and CDR2 from the germline V gene are ENHRY and SYGVKD. Written as DNA, the CDR3 is TGTGCCATCAACCCTAGCGGGGATGAGCAGTTCTTC. It yields the protein CAINPSGDEQFF.

This chain uses TRBV6-1 with TRBJ2-1, with D perhaps matching TRBD1 (6 bases). The CDR3 extends over 14 amino acids. Trimming took off 2 bases at V and 7 bases at J, with 12 bases between the two ends. The germline V gene has CDR1 MNHNS and CDR2 SASEGT. The CDR3 here is CASSELDQGNEQFF. CDR3 nucleotide sequence: TGTGCCAGCAGTGAATTGGATCAGGGGAATGAGCAGTTCTTC.

The rearrangement uses TRBV9 and TRBJ1-5; D is unresolved. There are 15 residues in the CDR3. Between the trimmed V and J ends, which lost 2 bases and 0 bases, there was a span of 9 bases. From germline, CDR1 is SGDLS and CDR2 YYNGEE. The CDR3 DNA is TGTGCCAGCAGCGTCGGCATGAATAGCAATCAGCCCCAGCATTTT. Residues: CASSVGMNSNQPQHF.

J is TRBJ1-2 and V is TRBV4-3; weak D call: TRBD1 (5 bases). The V end was cut by 4 bases, the J end by 5 bases, with 20 bases between. The CDR3 has 16 amino acids. Germline values: CDR1 LGHNA, CDR2 YSLEER. The CDR3 loop is CASSRRERGVRYGYTF. CDR3 DNA sequence: TGCGCCAGCAGCCGCAGGGAGCGGGGGGTGAGGTATGGCTACACCTTC.

The chain carries TRBV7-2 and TRBJ1-2; D is perhaps TRBD1 (6 bases). V lost 5 bases and J 7 bases, leaving 20 bases between the germline ends. The CDR3 loop spans 15 amino acids. From germline, CDR1 is SGHTA and CDR2 FQGNSA. In nucleotides, the CDR3 is TGTGCCAGCAGCCCGTTGACAGGAGGGTTAAGTGGCTACACCTTC. Its translation is CASSPLTGGLSGYTF.

V gene TRBV5-1 combines with J gene TRBJ1-1; unclear D gene. Germline-derived CDR1 and CDR2 are SGHRS and YFSETQ. Trimming left V 0 bases short and J 6 bases short, with 15 bases between. This CDR3 spans 15 amino acids. The DNA for the CDR3 is TGCGCCAGCAGCTTGGCCGGAGACCCTTTTGCTGAAGCTTTCTTT. This gives the protein CASSLAGDPFAEAFF.

The rearrangement links TRBV5-1 to TRBJ2-3, with D tentatively TRBD2 (6 bases). Germline V gives CDR1 SGHRS, CDR2 YFSETQ. Trimming removed 7 bases at V and 4 bases at J, with 19 bases between. The CDR3 loop spans 15 amino acids. The CDR3 sequence: CASGGASVFADTQYF. The CDR3 DNA reads TGCGCCAGCGGAGGCGCTAGCGTTTTCGCAGATACGCAGTATTTT.

The V gene is TRBV19, the J gene TRBJ1-2; 9 bases are a match to TRBD1. V lost 9 bases and J lost 0; bases outside the gene matches: 5. Germline CDR1 LNHDA, CDR2 SQIVND (reference sequence). This CDR3 spans 14 amino acids. The CDR3: CASQRTGANYGYTF. CDR3 sequence (DNA): TGTGCCAGCCAGAGGACAGGGGCTAACTATGGCTACACCTTC.

The chain employs TRBV28 and TRBJ2-7; 9 positions agree with TRBD1. Germline V gene sequence: CDR1 MDHEN, CDR2 SYDVKM. Trimming cost V 4 bases and J 1 base; bases outside gene matches: 14. The CDR3 covers 18 residues. CDR3 sequence (DNA): TGTGCCAGCAGTTCACAGGGGGCAGCCCTTAGGTTTTCCTACGAGCAGTACGTC. It specifies CASSSQGAALRFSYEQYV.